This is a list of T cell receptor beta chains from one sample in a study of tumor and adjacent non-tumor tissue in lung cancer. TCRdb itself ran the multiplex PCR reads through MiXCR, one entry per CDR3 protein. The data show about 100,000 distinct CDR3 sequences, roughly two thirds seen once. Sequencing was performed on distant non-tumor lung tissue. These receptor sequences come from a man under 40 with non-small cell lung cancer. CDR3s leave out the opening cysteine and the closing phenylalanine or tryptophan.

V,J,CDR3
TRBV6-5,TRBJ2-7,ASSLITGSSYKQY
TRBV30,TRBJ2-3,AWSSTGTPIDTQY
TRBV11-2,TRBJ1-2,ASSPGQDYGYT
TRBV20-1,TRBJ2-1,SAGWYSSYDEQF
TRBV6-5,TRBJ1-2,SSSPSRGDYT
TRBV6-4,TRBJ1-5,ASTGVQPQH
TRBV4-1,TRBJ2-7,ASSQAGAYEQY
TRBV11-1,TRBJ2-2,ASSLGGRAGKLF
TRBV4-1,TRBJ1-1,ASSQEGRKDTEAF
TRBV6-5,TRBJ1-6,ASSYSPAYNSPLN
TRBV7-2,TRBJ2-7,DSSQGFSRHYEQY
TRBV7-9,TRBJ2-2,ASSRLAGGVGELF
TRBV6-2/TRBV6-3,TRBJ2-7,AGSYGTNSYEPY
TRBV4-2,TRBJ1-2,ATMGGAYGYT
TRBV20-1,TRBJ2-1,SARDQEREGYNEQF
TRBV20-1,TRBJ1-1,RPQGGTEAF
TRBV13,TRBJ2-1,ASSLGGRADLDEQF
TRBV4-3,TRBJ2-3,TSSQDRGGGTDTQY
TRBV20-1,TRBJ2-1,SAKPRGAYNEQF
TRBV6-6,TRBJ1-5,ASSYFLQGGDQPQH